A selection of T cell receptor beta chains follows, all from one sample in a study of T-cell reconstitution after alpha-beta-depleted transplantation in children. One entry per CDR3 protein results from TCRdb running MiXCR on the PCR reads. The data show nearly 350,000 distinct CDR3 sequences, around 16% seen once. The specimen was PBMCs, mostly from graft donor cells, collected 360 days after TCRalphabeta/CD19-depleted stem cell transplant. The receptors derive from a male patient aged 2-15 years who had a stem cell transplant for acute lymphoblastic leukemia, so the T cells may come from the graft donor. Each CDR3 is given with its conserved first and last residue. The D gene is left open where the match is weak. A row's size may be missing; if present it is once, few, many or a size class.

size,J,D,V,DNA,CDR3
few,TRBJ1-2,TRBD1,TRBV28,TGTGCCAGCAGTCCTCAGGGGGCGCGTTATGGCTACACCTTC,CASSPQGARYGYTF
many,TRBJ2-1,NA,TRBV6-5,TGTGCCAGCAGTCCCCCGTCCGACTCCTTCTACAATGAGCAGTTCTTC,CASSPPSDSFYNEQFF
NA,TRBJ2-3,NA,TRBV15,TGTGCCACCAGCTGGGGACTCCTCACAGATACGCAGTATTTT,CATSWGLLTDTQYF
many,TRBJ2-7,TRBD1,TRBV4-3,TGCGCCAGCAGCCAAGATGACAGGGCCTACGAGCAGTACTTC,CASSQDDRAYEQYF
few,TRBJ2-5,TRBD2,TRBV12-3/TRBV12-4,TGTGCCAGCAGTTACAGCGGGAGCATTCAAGAGACCCAGTACTTC,CASSYSGSIQETQYF
NA,TRBJ2-7,TRBD2,TRBV3-1,TGTGCCAGCAGCCATGAGACTAGCGGCACCCACGAGCAGTACTTC,CASSHETSGTHEQYF
NA,TRBJ2-5,NA,TRBV29-1,TGCAGCGTCCGGGAAGAGACCCAGTACTTC,CSVREETQYF
few,TRBJ2-7,TRBD2,TRBV5-5,TGTGCCAGCAGCTTGGGGACTAGAGGGGAGCAGTACTTC,CASSLGTRGEQYF
few,TRBJ2-3,TRBD2,TRBV7-3,TGTGCCAGCAGCTTACTAGCGGGAGGGCTCCCAGGAACAGATACGCAGTATTTT,CASSLLAGGLPGTDTQYF
NA,TRBJ1-3,NA,TRBV20-1,TGCAGTGCTCGACAGGGAAACACCATATATTTT,CSARQGNTIYF
NA,TRBJ2-1,TRBD1,TRBV11-2,TGTGCCAGCAGCTTAGTAGGGGTCAGGGGGACATACAATGAGCAGTTCTTC,CASSLVGVRGTYNEQFF
NA,TRBJ2-3,NA,TRBV6-2/TRBV6-3,TGTGCCAGCAGTTCAATAGAGGGTTCGGATACGCAGTATTTT,CASSSIEGSDTQYF
NA,TRBJ2-2,NA,TRBV5-1,TGCGCCAGCAGCCCAGCCCCTACAGGAAACACCGGGGAGCTGTTTTTT,CASSPAPTGNTGELFF
NA,TRBJ1-5,NA,TRBV20-1,TGCAGTGCTAGAGAACGGCAGGGGATAGGCAATCAGCCCCAGCATTTT,CSARERQGIGNQPQHF
few,TRBJ2-7,TRBD1,TRBV9,TGTGCCAGCAGCATCTCGCCCACCGGGACAGGGGCAGGCTACGAGCAGTACTTC,CASSISPTGTGAGYEQYF
NA,TRBJ1-2,TRBD1,TRBV29-1,TGCAGCGTTGAAGACGTGGTAGGGGGCTTTGGCTACACCTTC,CSVEDVVGGFGYTF
few,TRBJ2-1,NA,TRBV5-1,TGCGCCAGCAGCCCCCCCGTGGGGTTTGAGCAGTTCTTC,CASSPPVGFEQFF
NA,TRBJ2-1,NA,TRBV27,TGTGCCAGCAGCATTGAACGGCTACCCTACAATGAGCAGTTCTTC,CASSIERLPYNEQFF
few,TRBJ2-1,NA,TRBV20-1,TGCAGTGCTAAGGGATCGCTAGCTATCAATGAGCAGTTCTTC,CSAKGSLAINEQFF
few,TRBJ2-3,TRBD2,TRBV15,TGTGCCACCAGCAGGTTGCGGGAGGGCCGAGATACGCAGTATTTT,CATSRLREGRDTQYF
few,TRBJ2-7,NA,TRBV6-1,TGTGCCAGCAGTCCCATGGTATACGAGCAGTACTTC,CASSPMVYEQYF
many,TRBJ2-7,TRBD2,TRBV12-3/TRBV12-4,TGTGCCAGCAGTCCTATAGCGGGAGGGCTTTACGAGCAGTACTTC,CASSPIAGGLYEQYF
NA,TRBJ2-3,TRBD1,TRBV15,TGTGCCACCAGCAGAGATCCAGGGACAGGGGTAGGAGATACGCAGTATTTT,CATSRDPGTGVGDTQYF
NA,TRBJ2-2,NA,TRBV5-1,TGCGCCAGCAGCTTGGTTGGAGGGTTGAACACCGGGGAGCTGTTTTTT,CASSLVGGLNTGELFF
few,TRBJ2-3,TRBD1,TRBV25-1,TGTGCCAGCAGCGATCCATTCGACAGGGGAGGCACAGATACGCAGTATTTT,CASSDPFDRGGTDTQYF
NA,TRBJ2-7,NA,TRBV7-8,TGTGCCAGCAGCTTAGTAGGGGGGGCGGACGAGCAGTACTTC,CASSLVGGADEQYF
few,TRBJ1-2,NA,TRBV7-2,TGTGCCAGCAGCACGACCTCCTCATATGGCTACACCTTC,CASSTTSSYGYTF
few,TRBJ1-1,NA,TRBV29-1,TGCAGCGTCCTTGAGGGGGGCATGAACACTGAAGCTTTCTTT,CSVLEGGMNTEAFF
many,TRBJ2-5,TRBD2,TRBV4-1,TGCGCCAGCAGCCAAGTAGCGGGGGGCTTTGAGACCCAGTACTTC,CASSQVAGGFETQYF
NA,TRBJ1-2,NA,TRBV11-2,TGTGCCAGCAGCCGGGAATCGAGGACGGGCTACACCTTC,CASSRESRTGYTF
few,TRBJ2-5,NA,TRBV7-8,TGTGCCAGCAGCTCGGTCGTAGGGCAGGCGGGTAAGAAGACCCAGTACTTC,CASSSVVGQAGKKTQYF
few,TRBJ2-3,NA,TRBV18,TGTGCCAGCTCACCATCGCCTGGGGTCACAGATACGCAGTATTTT,CASSPSPGVTDTQYF
many,TRBJ1-5,NA,TRBV6-5,TGTGCCAGCACCTCAGGGTCTCAGCCCCAGCATTTT,CASTSGSQPQHF
NA,TRBJ2-3,TRBD2,TRBV4-3,TGCGCCAGCAGCCAAGGGCCAGCGGGAGCCACAGATACGCAGTATTTT,CASSQGPAGATDTQYF
once,TRBJ2-4,TRBD1,TRBV11-1,TGTGCCAGCAGCTTAGGGCTAAAACCGGGACAGGGTGAGCGTAATGGAAACATTCAGTACTTC,CASSLGLKPGQGERNGNIQYF
few,TRBJ2-2,NA,TRBV29-1,TGCAGCGTTAGAGGCTCCCGGAACACCGGGGAGCTGTTTTTT,CSVRGSRNTGELFF
NA,TRBJ2-3,TRBD2,TRBV5-1,TGCGCCAGCAGCGAGAATGTCCCGGGAGGGACAGATACGCAGTATTTT,CASSENVPGGTDTQYF
NA,TRBJ2-5,NA,TRBV5-1,TGCGCCAGCAGCTTGGAGGCCGGGATTGGACGGCTTCGAGAGACCCAGTACTTC,CASSLEAGIGRLRETQYF
many,TRBJ2-1,NA,TRBV10-3,TGTGCCACCAAGTACTACAATGAGCAGTTCTTC,CATKYYNEQFF
NA,TRBJ2-5,NA,TRBV11-2,TGTGCCAGCAGCTTACTACCACTCGAGACCCAGTACTTC,CASSLLPLETQYF
few,TRBJ2-3,NA,TRBV10-3,TGTGCCATCAGTGAGTCTGAACAGGTCAACTCCCTCACAGATACGCAGTATTTT,CAISESEQVNSLTDTQYF
few,TRBJ2-1,TRBD2,TRBV12-3/TRBV12-4,TGTGCCAGCACCCTATCTACCGCGGGAGGGGCCTACAATGAGCAGTTCTTC,CASTLSTAGGAYNEQFF
few,TRBJ2-7,NA,TRBV5-6,TGTGCCAGCAGCGAAATGGGGTTCTACGAGCAGTACTTC,CASSEMGFYEQYF
many,TRBJ2-1,TRBD2,TRBV5-1,TGCGCCAGCAGGGGCGGGAGGGCCTTGGATGAGCAGTTCTTC,CASRGGRALDEQFF
NA,TRBJ2-2,TRBD2,TRBV3-1,TGTGCCAGCAGCCCGGGACTAGCGGGAGAGAGAACCGGGGAGCTGTTTTTT,CASSPGLAGERTGELFF
few,TRBJ2-2,NA,TRBV12-3/TRBV12-4,TGTGCCAGCAGTTTAATTCCCCCAATAGCGGAAATCGCGAACACCGGGGAGCTGTTTTTT,CASSLIPPIAEIANTGELFF
many,TRBJ2-4,NA,TRBV12-3/TRBV12-4,TGTGCCAGCACCTTTAGGCCGCCGATATATCTGGACTTAGCCAAAAACATTCAGTACTTC,CASTFRPPIYLDLAKNIQYF
NA,TRBJ2-4,NA,TRBV28,TGTGCCAGCAGTTTTCGTGGGGTGGAGCAAAACATTCAGTACTTC,CASSFRGVEQNIQYF
NA,TRBJ2-1,TRBD2,TRBV30,TGTGCCTGGAGTGGGTCCGCTAGCGGGATTGGTAATGAGCAGTTCTTC,CAWSGSASGIGNEQFF
many,TRBJ2-5,NA,TRBV21-1,TGTGCCAGCAGCAAACCCTCAAGGGGGGAGACCCAGTACTTC,CASSKPSRGETQYF
NA,TRBJ2-1,NA,TRBV19,TGTGCCAGTAGTCCCATCCGTACCTCCTACAATGAGCAGTTCTTC,CASSPIRTSYNEQFF